Listed below are T cell receptor beta chains from one sample, sequenced in a study of blood T cell repertoires in COVID-19. The table came from immunoSEQ multiplex PCR; TCRdb's copy has only in-frame clones and leaves some out. The data hold more than 85,000 clones, with 92% observed a single time. Sequenced input: peripheral blood. The receptor source for this set is a woman aged 50 to 60 with COVID-19, enrolled during active disease. Both conserved end residues are part of each CDR3. A D gene is named only where the DNA matches it firmly. Clone size appears in some rows only: once, few, many, or a class for an expanded clone.

j_call: TRBJ2-3; clone_size: .; v_call: TRBV3-1/TRBV3-2; d_call: TRBD1; cdr3_nt: TGTGCCAGCAGCCCCCGGACAGGGGGCACAGATACGCAGTATTTT; cdr3_aa: CASSPRTGGTDTQYF
j_call: TRBJ1-6; clone_size: .; v_call: TRBV11-3; d_call: TRBD1; cdr3_nt: TGTGCCAGCAGCTCAGGCGACAGGGTCTATAATTCACCCCTCCACTTT; cdr3_aa: CASSSGDRVYNSPLHF
j_call: TRBJ1-5; clone_size: .; v_call: TRBV28; d_call: TRBD1; cdr3_nt: TGTGCCAGCAGTTTTTTTGGGACAGGGGAACATCAGCCCCAGCATTTT; cdr3_aa: CASSFFGTGEHQPQHF
j_call: TRBJ1-2; clone_size: .; v_call: TRBV4-3; d_call: TRBD1; cdr3_nt: TGCGCCAGCAGCGCGGACAGGGGTCAGGGCTACACCTTC; cdr3_aa: CASSADRGQGYTF
j_call: TRBJ1-1; clone_size: once; v_call: TRBV11-2; d_call: .; cdr3_nt: TGTGCCAGCAGCTTGGAAGGACAGCCCCTTGAAGCTTTCTTT; cdr3_aa: CASSLEGQPLEAFF
j_call: TRBJ1-4; clone_size: .; v_call: TRBV6-1; d_call: .; cdr3_nt: TGTGCCAGCAGTGAATCCACAGGGTACGAAAAACTGTTTTTT; cdr3_aa: CASSESTGYEKLFF
j_call: TRBJ1-5; clone_size: .; v_call: TRBV9; d_call: TRBD1; cdr3_nt: TGTGCCAGCCCTACAGGGGAATGTAATCAGCCCCAGCATTTT; cdr3_aa: CASPTGECNQPQHF
j_call: TRBJ1-1; clone_size: .; v_call: TRBV19; d_call: TRBD1; cdr3_nt: TGTGCCAGTAGCTTGACAGGGTTAAACACTGAAGCTTTCTTT; cdr3_aa: CASSLTGLNTEAFF
j_call: TRBJ1-2; clone_size: .; v_call: TRBV6-4; d_call: .; cdr3_nt: TGTGCCAGCAGTGAGGCGGTGGGGCCCCAGTTTGGCTACACCTTC; cdr3_aa: CASSEAVGPQFGYTF
j_call: TRBJ2-5; clone_size: .; v_call: TRBV2; d_call: .; cdr3_nt: TGTGCCAGCGGGGGCTTGTTGGGGGAGACCCAGTACTTC; cdr3_aa: CASGGLLGETQYF
j_call: TRBJ1-5; clone_size: .; v_call: TRBV4-1; d_call: .; cdr3_nt: TGCGCCAGCAGCCAAGTCGGTCGGGGGATGGGACAGCCCCAGCATTTT; cdr3_aa: CASSQVGRGMGQPQHF
j_call: TRBJ1-3; clone_size: .; v_call: TRBV7-8; d_call: TRBD1; cdr3_nt: TGTGCCAGCAGCCAGGGGACAGGGGGTACCTCTGGAAACACCATATATTTT; cdr3_aa: CASSQGTGGTSGNTIYF
j_call: TRBJ2-1; clone_size: .; v_call: TRBV19; d_call: .; cdr3_nt: TGTGCCAGTAGTATAGGGGGGGGCCGCTCCTACAATGAGCAGTTCTTC; cdr3_aa: CASSIGGGRSYNEQFF
j_call: TRBJ1-6; clone_size: .; v_call: TRBV4-3; d_call: .; cdr3_nt: TGCGCCAGCAGCCACCAGGGTCGTAATTCACCCCTCCACTTT; cdr3_aa: CASSHQGRNSPLHF
j_call: TRBJ1-2; clone_size: .; v_call: TRBV9; d_call: TRBD1; cdr3_nt: TGTGCCAGCAGCGACCAGGGGGCGAGCTATGGCTACACCTTC; cdr3_aa: CASSDQGASYGYTF
j_call: TRBJ2-3; clone_size: .; v_call: TRBV4-2; d_call: TRBD2; cdr3_nt: TGTGCCAGCAGCCAAGCGCCAGCGGGGGACACAGATACGCAGTATTTT; cdr3_aa: CASSQAPAGDTDTQYF
j_call: TRBJ2-7; clone_size: .; v_call: TRBV11-2; d_call: TRBD2; cdr3_nt: TGTGCCAGCAGCTTAACGAACAAGCGGGGAAGCGAGCAGTACTTC; cdr3_aa: CASSLTNKRGSEQYF
j_call: TRBJ2-3; clone_size: once; v_call: TRBV4-3; d_call: .; cdr3_nt: TGCGCCAGCAGCCAAGACTGGGGGGGCGCCTCCTCAGATACGCAGTATTTT; cdr3_aa: CASSQDWGGASSDTQYF
j_call: TRBJ1-3; clone_size: .; v_call: TRBV28; d_call: TRBD1; cdr3_nt: TGTGCCAGCAGTTTAAATCGGGACAGCGCCCTTATCGGAAACACCATATATTTT; cdr3_aa: CASSLNRDSALIGNTIYF
j_call: TRBJ1-6; clone_size: .; v_call: TRBV30; d_call: .; cdr3_nt: TGTGCCTGGATCGGAAGGGGAACTCTGGCTTCACCCCTCCACTTT; cdr3_aa: CAWIGRGTLASPLHF
j_call: TRBJ1-6; clone_size: .; v_call: TRBV5-6; d_call: .; cdr3_nt: TGTGCCAGCAGCTTTGGCCCAGACAGCTCCTATAATTCACCCCTCCACTTT; cdr3_aa: CASSFGPDSSYNSPLHF
j_call: TRBJ1-2; clone_size: .; v_call: TRBV7-8; d_call: .; cdr3_nt: TGTGCCAGCAGCTCGCGGGGGGGCTATGGCTACACCTTC; cdr3_aa: CASSSRGGYGYTF
j_call: TRBJ2-1; clone_size: .; v_call: TRBV18; d_call: .; cdr3_nt: TGTGCCAGCTCACCATTACGGGGGAGTGATGAGCAGTTCTTC; cdr3_aa: CASSPLRGSDEQFF
j_call: TRBJ2-2; clone_size: .; v_call: TRBV12-5; d_call: TRBD1; cdr3_nt: TGTGCTAGTGGCTCAAGACAGGGGTACACCGGGGAGCTGTTTTTT; cdr3_aa: CASGSRQGYTGELFF
j_call: TRBJ1-1; clone_size: .; v_call: TRBV10-1; d_call: .; cdr3_nt: TGCGCCAGCAGGGGGCCCCAGATATTGAACACTGAAGCTTTCTTT; cdr3_aa: CASRGPQILNTEAFF
j_call: TRBJ2-1; clone_size: .; v_call: TRBV5-1; d_call: TRBD2; cdr3_nt: TGCGCCAGCAGCCGTCCCTCGACTAGCGGGGGAGGAAATGAGCAGTTCTTC; cdr3_aa: CASSRPSTSGGGNEQFF
j_call: TRBJ1-1; clone_size: .; v_call: TRBV11-2; d_call: .; cdr3_nt: TGTGCCAGCAGCACCCGACGGGGAGATGAAGCTTTCTTT; cdr3_aa: CASSTRRGDEAFF
j_call: TRBJ1-6; clone_size: .; v_call: TRBV6-1; d_call: TRBD1; cdr3_nt: TGTGCCAGCAGTGGGGACAGGGGAATCCTGGATTCACCCCTCCACTTT; cdr3_aa: CASSGDRGILDSPLHF
j_call: TRBJ1-2; clone_size: .; v_call: TRBV5-6; d_call: .; cdr3_nt: TGTGCCAGCAGCCCCCCGGGGGGCTATGGCTACACCTTC; cdr3_aa: CASSPPGGYGYTF
j_call: TRBJ2-3; clone_size: .; v_call: TRBV6-5; d_call: .; cdr3_nt: TGTGCCAGCAGTCGGTTCCGAGATACGCAGTATTTT; cdr3_aa: CASSRFRDTQYF
j_call: TRBJ2-3; clone_size: .; v_call: TRBV14; d_call: .; cdr3_nt: TGTGCCAGCAGCCAAGAGAGGGTTGATACGCAGTATTTT; cdr3_aa: CASSQERVDTQYF
j_call: TRBJ2-5; clone_size: .; v_call: TRBV2; d_call: TRBD2; cdr3_nt: TGTGCCAGCGAGGGAGGGCTCCAAGAGACCCAGTACTTC; cdr3_aa: CASEGGLQETQYF
j_call: TRBJ1-1; clone_size: few; v_call: TRBV10-3; d_call: .; cdr3_nt: TGTGCCATCTCGCGGACACCCACTGAAGCTTTCTTT; cdr3_aa: CAISRTPTEAFF
j_call: TRBJ1-2; clone_size: .; v_call: TRBV29-1; d_call: TRBD1; cdr3_nt: TGCAGCGTCGAAGGACAGGTTGGCTACACCTTC; cdr3_aa: CSVEGQVGYTF
j_call: TRBJ1-4; clone_size: .; v_call: TRBV2; d_call: .; cdr3_nt: TGTGCCAGCAGTGTTAACAGGAATGAAAAACTGTTTTTT; cdr3_aa: CASSVNRNEKLFF
j_call: TRBJ2-7; clone_size: .; v_call: TRBV6-6; d_call: .; cdr3_nt: TGTGCCAGCAGGAAGGGGTCCGGTAACTACGAGCAGTACTTC; cdr3_aa: CASRKGSGNYEQYF
j_call: TRBJ2-1; clone_size: once; v_call: TRBV5-8; d_call: TRBD2; cdr3_nt: TGTGCCAGCAGCCCCCGACTAGCGGCTTACAATGAGCAGTTCTTC; cdr3_aa: CASSPRLAAYNEQFF
j_call: TRBJ2-1; clone_size: .; v_call: TRBV6-4; d_call: TRBD1; cdr3_nt: TGTGCCAGCAGTTCTATGAGGGGGCACAATGAGCAGTTCTTC; cdr3_aa: CASSSMRGHNEQFF
j_call: TRBJ2-1; clone_size: .; v_call: TRBV25-1; d_call: TRBD1; cdr3_nt: TGTGCCAGCAGTGAATACAGGGGGCACAATGAGCAGTTCTTC; cdr3_aa: CASSEYRGHNEQFF
j_call: TRBJ2-5; clone_size: .; v_call: TRBV6-6; d_call: .; cdr3_nt: TGTGCCAGCAGTACCCGGGTAGCCCAGTACTTC; cdr3_aa: CASSTRVAQYF
j_call: TRBJ1-2; clone_size: .; v_call: TRBV24-1; d_call: .; cdr3_nt: TGTGCCACCAGTGATTTATTCAATGGCTACACCTTC; cdr3_aa: CATSDLFNGYTF
j_call: TRBJ2-2; clone_size: .; v_call: TRBV5-6; d_call: .; cdr3_nt: TGTGCCAGCAGCCCGCCGGTAGGAGAGGGCGGGGAGCTGTTTTTT; cdr3_aa: CASSPPVGEGGELFF
j_call: TRBJ1-4; clone_size: few; v_call: TRBV30; d_call: .; cdr3_nt: TGTGCCTGGAGTTCGGGGGGAATTTATGAAAAACTGTTTTTT; cdr3_aa: CAWSSGGIYEKLFF
j_call: TRBJ1-2; clone_size: .; v_call: TRBV6-5; d_call: .; cdr3_nt: TGTGCCAGCAGAGCGCCCCAGGGGTTGTATGGCTACACCTTC; cdr3_aa: CASRAPQGLYGYTF
j_call: TRBJ1-5; clone_size: .; v_call: TRBV13; d_call: .; cdr3_nt: TGTGCCAGCAGCTCCGGGGTGAATAGCAATCAGCCCCAGCATTTT; cdr3_aa: CASSSGVNSNQPQHF
j_call: TRBJ1-1; clone_size: .; v_call: TRBV27; d_call: .; cdr3_nt: TGTGCCAGCAGTTTAAGGGGCCCCAGGGGAACTGAAGCTTTCTTT; cdr3_aa: CASSLRGPRGTEAFF
j_call: TRBJ1-2; clone_size: .; v_call: TRBV13; d_call: TRBD1; cdr3_nt: TGTGCCAGCGACTACCGGGACAGGGGCGGCTACACCTTC; cdr3_aa: CASDYRDRGGYTF
j_call: TRBJ1-5; clone_size: .; v_call: TRBV6-5; d_call: .; cdr3_nt: TGTGCCAGCAGCTTTACACGTAATAGCAATCAGCCCCAGCATTTT; cdr3_aa: CASSFTRNSNQPQHF
j_call: TRBJ2-7; clone_size: .; v_call: TRBV7-9; d_call: TRBD1; cdr3_nt: TGTGCCAGCAGCTGGGACAGGGGAACCGAGCAGTACTTC; cdr3_aa: CASSWDRGTEQYF
j_call: TRBJ1-1; clone_size: .; v_call: TRBV2; d_call: .; cdr3_nt: TGTGCCAGCAGTGATTATTCTGAAGCTTTCTTT; cdr3_aa: CASSDYSEAFF
j_call: TRBJ2-3; clone_size: .; v_call: TRBV6-1; d_call: TRBD2; cdr3_nt: TGTGCCAGCAGTGATAAGGTAGCGGGGGGCCATACGCAGTATTTT; cdr3_aa: CASSDKVAGGHTQYF
j_call: TRBJ1-1; clone_size: once; v_call: TRBV5-6; d_call: .; cdr3_nt: TGTGCCAGCAGCCGGGGGGTCCGTCGGCTCGGGGCTTTCTTT; cdr3_aa: CASSRGVRRLGAFF
j_call: TRBJ1-2; clone_size: .; v_call: TRBV5-1; d_call: .; cdr3_nt: TGCGCCAGCAGCACCGACATCCATGGCTACACCTTC; cdr3_aa: CASSTDIHGYTF
j_call: TRBJ2-1; clone_size: .; v_call: TRBV25-1; d_call: TRBD1; cdr3_nt: TGTGCCAGCAGAGTCGAACAGGGGACAAATGAGCAGTTCTTC; cdr3_aa: CASRVEQGTNEQFF
j_call: TRBJ2-1; clone_size: .; v_call: TRBV5-1; d_call: .; cdr3_nt: TGCGCCAGCAGCTTAGGGGGCTCCTACAATGAGCAGTTCTTC; cdr3_aa: CASSLGGSYNEQFF
j_call: TRBJ1-1; clone_size: .; v_call: TRBV6-2/TRBV6-3; d_call: .; cdr3_nt: TGTGCCAGCAGTTACTCGGGGGCTTGGACTGAAGCTTTCTTT; cdr3_aa: CASSYSGAWTEAFF
j_call: TRBJ2-7; clone_size: .; v_call: TRBV27; d_call: .; cdr3_nt: TGTGCCAGCAGCCACAGAGGGGGCGAGCAGTACTTC; cdr3_aa: CASSHRGGEQYF
j_call: TRBJ1-2; clone_size: .; v_call: TRBV16; d_call: TRBD1; cdr3_nt: TGTGCCAGCCAGGGGGAACAAATGAGCTATGGCTACACCTTC; cdr3_aa: CASQGEQMSYGYTF
j_call: TRBJ1-6; clone_size: .; v_call: TRBV6-5; d_call: .; cdr3_nt: TGTGCCATTCGGTCGCGGAATTCACCCCTCCACTTT; cdr3_aa: CAIRSRNSPLHF